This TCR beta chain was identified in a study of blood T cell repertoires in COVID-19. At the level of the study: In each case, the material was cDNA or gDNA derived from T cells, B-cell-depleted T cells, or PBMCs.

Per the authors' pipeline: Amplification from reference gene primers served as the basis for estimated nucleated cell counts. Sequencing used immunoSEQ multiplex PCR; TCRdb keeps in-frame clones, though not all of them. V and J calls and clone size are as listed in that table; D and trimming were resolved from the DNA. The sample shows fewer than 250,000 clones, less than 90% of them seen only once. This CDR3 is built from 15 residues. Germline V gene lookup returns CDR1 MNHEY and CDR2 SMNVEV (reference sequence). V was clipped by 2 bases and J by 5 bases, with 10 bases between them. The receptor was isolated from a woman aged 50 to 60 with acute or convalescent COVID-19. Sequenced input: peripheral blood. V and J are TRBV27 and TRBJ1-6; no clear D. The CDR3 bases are TGTGCCAGCAGTTTAAGCAGGCGTAATAATTCACCCCTCCACTTT. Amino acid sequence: CASSLSRRNNSPLHF.